The T cell receptor beta chain described here comes from a study of CD8 T cells in ankylosing spondylitis. This clonotype has ten or more counts. CDR3 size: 15 residues. V was clipped by 0 bases and J by 7 bases, with 17 bases between them. Per germline, CDR1 SGHRS and CDR2 YFSETQ. TCRdb redid the calling of the 5' RACE reads with MiXCR, one entry per CDR3 protein. The table records some 95,000 distinct CDR3 sequences, roughly 10% of them present only once. This receptor was taken from a male donor with ankylosing spondylitis or in good health (not recorded which). The rearrangement joins TRBV5-1 to TRBJ2-7; TRBD1 might be the D (5 bases). The sample taken for sequencing was blood, either unsorted or a sorted T cell fraction (not recorded which). For the CDR3, the DNA is TGCGCCAGCAGCTTGGAACTTGGCAGGGCGGAAGAGCAGTACTTC. Protein: CASSLELGRAEEQYF.